The entry below gives a single T cell receptor beta chain sequence along with its context. Which antigen it targets is not known. The sample holds no much larger clone one base away, and base qualities are not on file. The patients picked for sequencing were ones in whom flow cytometry had shown an expansion of CD8+CD57+ cells. Every patient had a diagnosis of severe acquired aplastic anemia based on International Study of Aplastic Anemia and Agranulocytosis and Camitta criteria. No patient had received any therapy when blood was sampled. The study deep-sequenced TCR repertoires of sorted CD4+ and CD8+ blood T cells from severe aplastic anemia patients and healthy subjects. Patients were enrolled in the USA under clinicaltrials.gov protocols 00001620, 01623167, 00001397, 00071045, 00081523 and 00961064. Ficoll-Paque density gradient centrifugation was used to isolate peripheral blood mononuclear cells. Before DNA was extracted, CD4+ and CD8+ T cells were sorted using either FACS or magnetic beads.

Profiling of TCR beta VDJ combinations and CDR3 sequences used genomic DNA as the template. An Illumina HiSeq 2000 was used for TCR repertoire sequencing. Per the original workflow: Repertoire assessment relied on Simpson's diversity index, CDR3 size and DJ length profiles, and TRBV/TRBJ rearrangement plots. The most abundant DNA sequence in the deep sequencing data was taken as the immunodominant clone. CDR3 amino acid sequences were checked for sharing between subjects and were compared against published repertoires and the VDJdb database. TCRdb handled the public reads itself, with Q25 trimming in fastp and clone calling in MiXCR, and kept productive beta chains. Identical CDR3 proteins give one entry, which carries the most common genes and DNA. V and J calls and clone size were set by TCRdb, not the authors. The sample profile shows tens of thousands of distinct CDR3 sequences; under 80% of them were found once. The biggest ten clones account for approximately 80% of the sample.

This specimen comes from a study of CD8+CD57+ T cells in acquired aplastic anemia (dated by TCRdb to 2017 to 2018). Regarding the complete study: On average, sorted CD4+ and CD8+ cells yielded 3 to 4 ug of extracted DNA, with a range of roughly 0.17 to 27.4 ug. A CD8+CD57+ expansion meant a frequency higher than the mean frequency seen in healthy subjects. What the authors observed across the whole study: Patients and healthy controls showed no significant difference in CD8+ Simpson's diversity (P=0.060). Roughly 31 CD8+ CDR3 sequences were shared between patients and controls but appeared highly expressed in patients and within their immunodominant clones.

The CDR3 runs 13 residues from the cysteine to the phenylalanine. The entry retains the CDR3 DNA only, 39 bases that are in frame from base 1. V is pared back by 4 bases and J by 2 bases, with 7 bases lying between the germline termini. From the germline V gene (reference sequence), CDR1 is SEHNR and CDR2 is FQNEAQ. The receptor chain draws on TRBV7-9 and TRBJ2-3, with the D call perhaps TRBD1 or TRBD2, each one matching 6 bases. The specimen was sorted CD4+, CD8+, or CD8+CD57+ T cells (not recorded which) from PBMCs. The TCR originated in a human donor with aplastic anemia. CDR3 region: CASSWGATDTQYF. At the DNA level, the sequence is TGTGCCAGCAGCTGGGGGGCCACAGATACGCAGTATTTT.